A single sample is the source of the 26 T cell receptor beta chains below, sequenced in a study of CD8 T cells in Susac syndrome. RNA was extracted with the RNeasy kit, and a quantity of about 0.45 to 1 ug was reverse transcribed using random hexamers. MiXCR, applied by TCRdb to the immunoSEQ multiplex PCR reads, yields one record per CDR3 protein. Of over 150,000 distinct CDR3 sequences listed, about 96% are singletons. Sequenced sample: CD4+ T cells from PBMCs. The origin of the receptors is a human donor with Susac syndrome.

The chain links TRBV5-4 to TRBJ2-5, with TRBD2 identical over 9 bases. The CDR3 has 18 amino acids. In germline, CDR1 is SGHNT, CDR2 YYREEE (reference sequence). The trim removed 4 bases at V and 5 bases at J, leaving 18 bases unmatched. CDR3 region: CASSHGPLSREGPETQYF. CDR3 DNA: TGTGCCAGCAGCCACGGTCCCCTCTCGCGGGAGGGCCCGGAGACCCAGTACTTC.

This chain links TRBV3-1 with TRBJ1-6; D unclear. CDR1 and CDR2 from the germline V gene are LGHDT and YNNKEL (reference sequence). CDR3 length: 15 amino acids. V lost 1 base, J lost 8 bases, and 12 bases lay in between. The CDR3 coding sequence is TGTGCCAGCAGCCAAGTGGGTCTACGTTATTCACCCCTCCACTTT. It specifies CASSQVGLRYSPLHF.

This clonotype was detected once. The CDR3 nucleotides are TGCGCCAGCAGCCAAGATCAGCAGGGGGCCGGGTCTGGGGCCAACGTCCTGACTTTC. Protein: CASSQDQQGAGSGANVLTF. The J gene is TRBJ2-6, the V gene TRBV4-3; TRBD1 agrees at 8 bases. This CDR3 region has 19 residues. CDR1 is LGHNA, CDR2 YSLEER, per germline. Trimming cost V 0 bases and J 1 base; bases outside gene matches: 8.

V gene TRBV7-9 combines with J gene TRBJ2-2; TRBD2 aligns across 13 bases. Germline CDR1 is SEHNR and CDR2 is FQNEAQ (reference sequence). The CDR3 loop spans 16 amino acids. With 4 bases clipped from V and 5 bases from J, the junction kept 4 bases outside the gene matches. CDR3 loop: CASSSGLAGRTGELFF. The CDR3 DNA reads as TGTGCCAGCAGCTCGGGACTAGCGGGACGGACCGGGGAGCTGTTTTTT.

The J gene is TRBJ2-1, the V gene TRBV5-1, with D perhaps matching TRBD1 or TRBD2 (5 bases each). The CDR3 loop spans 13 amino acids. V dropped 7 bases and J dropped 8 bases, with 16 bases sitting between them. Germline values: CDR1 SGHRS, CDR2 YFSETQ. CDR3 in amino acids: CASRGGGEDEQFF. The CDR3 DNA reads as TGCGCCAGCCGGGGCGGAGGTGAAGATGAGCAGTTCTTC.

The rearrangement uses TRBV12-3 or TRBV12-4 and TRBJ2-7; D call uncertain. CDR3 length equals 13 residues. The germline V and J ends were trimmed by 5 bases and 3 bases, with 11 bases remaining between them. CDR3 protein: CASSPQTLYEQYF. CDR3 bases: TGTGCCAGCAGTCCGCAGACACTCTACGAGCAGTACTTC.

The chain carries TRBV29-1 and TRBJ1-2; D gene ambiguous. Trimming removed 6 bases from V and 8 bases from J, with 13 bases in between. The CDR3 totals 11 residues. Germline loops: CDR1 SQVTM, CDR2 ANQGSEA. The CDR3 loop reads CSVALWNGYTF. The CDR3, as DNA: TGCAGCGTCGCACTATGGAACGGCTACACCTTC.

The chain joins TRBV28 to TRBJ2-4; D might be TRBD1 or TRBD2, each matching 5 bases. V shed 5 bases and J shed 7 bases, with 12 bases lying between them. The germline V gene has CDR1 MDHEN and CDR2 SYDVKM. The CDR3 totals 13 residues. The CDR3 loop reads CASSPPGANIQYF. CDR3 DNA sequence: TGTGCCAGCAGTCCCCCCGGGGCGAACATTCAGTACTTC.

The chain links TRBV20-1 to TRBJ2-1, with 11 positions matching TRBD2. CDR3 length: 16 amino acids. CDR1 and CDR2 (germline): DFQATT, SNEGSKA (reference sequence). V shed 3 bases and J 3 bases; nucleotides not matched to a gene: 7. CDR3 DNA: TGCAGTGCTAGCGGTTTAGCGGGGGGGAACTACAATGAGCAGTTCTTC. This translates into CSASGLAGGNYNEQFF.

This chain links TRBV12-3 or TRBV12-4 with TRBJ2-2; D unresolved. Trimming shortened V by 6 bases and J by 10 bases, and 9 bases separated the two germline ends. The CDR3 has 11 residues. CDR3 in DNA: TGTGCCAGCAGCTCGTTTAAGGAGCTGTTTTTT. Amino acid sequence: CASSSFKELFF.

The CDR3 reads CSARDYQETQYF. CDR3 bases: TGCAGTGCTCGGGACTACCAAGAGACCCAGTACTTC. The V gene is TRBV20-1, the J gene TRBJ2-5; maybe TRBD2 (6 bases). The V gene lost 5 bases and the J gene lost 0 bases, with 7 bases spanning the gap. Germline V gene lookup returns CDR1 DFQATT and CDR2 SNEGSKA (reference sequence). The CDR3 totals 12 residues.

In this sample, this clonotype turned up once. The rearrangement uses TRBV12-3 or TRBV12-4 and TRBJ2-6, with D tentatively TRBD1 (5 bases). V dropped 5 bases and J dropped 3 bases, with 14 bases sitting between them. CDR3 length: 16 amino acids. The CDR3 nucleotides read TGTGCCAGCAGTGCTCACACAGGTAGTGGGGCCAACGTCCTGACTTTC. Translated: CASSAHTGSGANVLTF.

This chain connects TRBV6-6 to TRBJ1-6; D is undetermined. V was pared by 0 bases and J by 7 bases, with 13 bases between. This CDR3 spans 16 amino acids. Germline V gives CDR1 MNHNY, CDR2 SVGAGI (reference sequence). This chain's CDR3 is CASSYSPRPGNSPLHF. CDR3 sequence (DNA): TGTGCCAGCAGTTACTCCCCCCGACCAGGCAATTCACCCCTCCACTTT.

In DNA, the CDR3 is TGCAGTGCTACCTCCCAGGGGAACTATGGCTACACCTTC. Its translation is CSATSQGNYGYTF. The chain has TRBV20-1 and TRBJ1-2; D is perhaps TRBD1 (6 bases). Germline V lookup: CDR1 DFQATT, CDR2 SNEGSKA (reference sequence). V was pared by 4 bases and J by 2 bases, with 11 bases between. This CDR3 spans 13 amino acids.

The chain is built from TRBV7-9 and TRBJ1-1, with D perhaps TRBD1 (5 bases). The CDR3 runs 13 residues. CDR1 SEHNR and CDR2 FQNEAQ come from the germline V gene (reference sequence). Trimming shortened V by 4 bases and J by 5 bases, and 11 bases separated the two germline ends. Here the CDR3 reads CASSSVTGTEAFF. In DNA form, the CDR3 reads TGTGCCAGCAGCTCCGTCACAGGAACTGAAGCTTTCTTT. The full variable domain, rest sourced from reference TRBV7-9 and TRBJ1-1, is DTGVSQNPRHKITKRGQNVTFRCDPISEHNRLYWYRQTLGQGPEFLTYFQNEAQLEKSRLLSDRFSAERPKGSFSTLEIQRTEQGDSAMYLCASSSVTGTEAFFGQGTRLTVV.

For the CDR3, the DNA is TGTGCCAGCGGGAGAAGGGACACTTCCTACGAGCAGTACTTC. It encodes CASGRRDTSYEQYF. The rearrangement links TRBV2 to TRBJ2-7; D is possibly TRBD1 (6 bases). Germline loops: CDR1 SNHLY, CDR2 FYNNEI. The CDR3 is 14 amino acids. The V end was cut by 8 bases, the J end by 1 base, with 15 bases between.

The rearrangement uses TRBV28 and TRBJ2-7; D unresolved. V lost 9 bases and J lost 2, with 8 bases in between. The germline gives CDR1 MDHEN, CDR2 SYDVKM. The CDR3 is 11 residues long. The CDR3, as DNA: TGTGCCAGTTTTTCCGCCTACGAGCAGTACTTC. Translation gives CASFSAYEQYF.

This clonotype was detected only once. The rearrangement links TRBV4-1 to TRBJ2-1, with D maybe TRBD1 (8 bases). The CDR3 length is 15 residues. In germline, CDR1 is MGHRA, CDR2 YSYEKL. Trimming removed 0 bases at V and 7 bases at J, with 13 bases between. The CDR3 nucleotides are TGCGCCAGCAGCCAAGACAGGGGGCGGGAGAATGAGCAGTTCTTC. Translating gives CASSQDRGRENEQFF.

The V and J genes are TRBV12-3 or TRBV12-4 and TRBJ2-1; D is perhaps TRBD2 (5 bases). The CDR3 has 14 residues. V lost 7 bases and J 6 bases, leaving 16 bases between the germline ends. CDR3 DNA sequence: TGTGCCAGCACCCTCAATAGCGATCGCAATGAGCAGTTCTTC. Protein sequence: CASTLNSDRNEQFF.

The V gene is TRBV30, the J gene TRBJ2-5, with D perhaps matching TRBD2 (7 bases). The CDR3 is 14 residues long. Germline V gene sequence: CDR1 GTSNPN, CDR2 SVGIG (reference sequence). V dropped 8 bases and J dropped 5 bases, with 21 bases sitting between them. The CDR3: CALNRAGAEETQYF. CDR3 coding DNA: TGTGCCCTCAACCGCGCGGGGGCCGAGGAGACCCAGTACTTC.

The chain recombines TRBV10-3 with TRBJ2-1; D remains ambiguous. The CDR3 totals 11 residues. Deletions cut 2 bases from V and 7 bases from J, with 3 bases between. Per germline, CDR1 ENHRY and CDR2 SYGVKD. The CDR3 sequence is CAISEANEQFF. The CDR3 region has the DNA TGTGCCATCAGTGAGGCAAATGAGCAGTTCTTC.

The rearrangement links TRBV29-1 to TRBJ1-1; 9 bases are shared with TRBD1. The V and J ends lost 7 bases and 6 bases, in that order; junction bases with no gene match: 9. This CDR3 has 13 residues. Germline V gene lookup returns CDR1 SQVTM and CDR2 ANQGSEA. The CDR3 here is CSGEGTGLSEAFF. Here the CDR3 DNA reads TGCAGCGGGGAAGGGACAGGGTTATCTGAAGCTTTCTTT. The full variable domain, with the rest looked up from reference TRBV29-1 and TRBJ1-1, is SAVISQKPSRDICQRGTSLTIQCQVDSQVTMMFWYRQQPGQSLTLIATANQGSEATYESGFVIDKFPISRPNLTFSTLTVSNMSPEDSSIYLCSGEGTGLSEAFFGQGTRLTVV.

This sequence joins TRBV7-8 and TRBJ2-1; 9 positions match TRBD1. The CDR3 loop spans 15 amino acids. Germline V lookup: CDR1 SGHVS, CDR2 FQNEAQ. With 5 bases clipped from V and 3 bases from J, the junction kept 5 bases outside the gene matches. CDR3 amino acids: CASSPGQGSYNEQFF. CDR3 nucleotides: TGTGCCAGCAGCCCCGGACAGGGGAGCTACAATGAGCAGTTCTTC.

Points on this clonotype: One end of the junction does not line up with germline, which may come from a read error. In DNA form, the CDR3 reads TGTGCCTGGAGTGTCCGGGGGAGGGTTTCGTTTTTCCGGCTCTTC. Translated: CAWSVRGRVSFFRLF. This rearrangement joins TRBV30 to TRBJ2-1, with TRBD2 identical over 7 bases. The germline CDR1 and CDR2 sequences are GTSNPN and SVGIG (reference sequence). The CDR3 runs to 15 residues.

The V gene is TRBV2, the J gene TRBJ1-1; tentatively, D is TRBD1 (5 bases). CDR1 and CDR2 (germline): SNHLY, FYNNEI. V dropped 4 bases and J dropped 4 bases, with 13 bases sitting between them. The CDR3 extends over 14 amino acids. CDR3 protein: CASSGTNGATEAFF. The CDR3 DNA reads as TGTGCCAGCAGTGGGACTAATGGGGCCACTGAAGCTTTCTTT.

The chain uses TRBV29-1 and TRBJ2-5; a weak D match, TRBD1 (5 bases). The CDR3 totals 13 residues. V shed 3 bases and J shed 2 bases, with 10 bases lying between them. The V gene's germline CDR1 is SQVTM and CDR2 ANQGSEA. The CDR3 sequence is CSVDPDSQETQYF. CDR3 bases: TGCAGCGTTGACCCTGACAGTCAAGAGACCCAGTACTTC.